The clone carrying this T cell receptor beta chain was recorded once. No antigen is known for it. The data were taken from a study of blood T cells in healthy people across ages. V lost 0 bases and J 7 bases, leaving 16 bases between the germline ends. CDR3 size: 16 residues. Germline V gene sequence: CDR1 LGHDT, CDR2 YNNKEL (reference sequence). Sample-barcoded 5' priming and a J-beta primer mix drove a second PCR of about 6 to 12 cycles. Via MiXCR, TCRdb re-called the 5' RACE reads, giving one row per CDR3 protein. The sample lists about 620,000 distinct CDR3 sequences, more than 20% occurring once. Caucasian, healthy and from Russia, the donors were aged between 6 and 90. Every participating donor contributed roughly 9.6 milliliters of peripheral blood through a draw. The study's findings and limits: Diversity figures derived from one million T cells were judged to underestimate the true value. TCR beta diversity per million T cells fell roughly linearly with age.

The gene calls are TRBV3-1 and TRBJ2-1; possibly TRBD2 for D (5 bases). The receptor was derived from a man aged 70 or older in good health. The specimen was blood. The CDR3 region is CASSQDGGGPFNEQFF. As DNA, the CDR3 is TGTGCCAGCAGCCAAGATGGAGGCGGGCCCTTTAATGAGCAGTTCTTC.